This TCR beta chain was sequenced for a study of blood T cell repertoires in COVID-19. For the study at large: Acute and convalescent COVID-19 specimens originated in the United States, Italy and Spain. From T cells, B-cell-depleted T cells, or PBMCs came the material, which was cDNA or gDNA.

The CDR3 is 21 amino acids. Germline-derived CDR1 and CDR2 are SGHVS and FQNEAQ. V was trimmed by 1 base and J by 0 bases, leaving 25 bases between them. In its sample, this clone was seen a few times. In the original processing: Amplification from reference gene primers served as the basis for estimated nucleated cell counts. Only in-frame clones appear in the TCRdb table, and some are missing; sequencing was by immunoSEQ multiplex PCR. The V and J calls and clone size were taken over from that table, and D and trimming were inferred from the DNA. The table records under 200,000 clones, roughly 81% of them present only once.

This sequence was found in an elderly woman with acute or convalescent COVID-19. The chain uses TRBV7-8 and TRBJ1-3, with D possibly TRBD1 on 6 matching bases. Sequenced: peripheral blood. Here the CDR3 DNA reads TGTGCCAGCAGCTTAGTCATTCTGGCAGGGAGTGGGGGCGGCTCTGGAAACACCATATATTTT. This translates into CASSLVILAGSGGGSGNTIYF.